The TCR beta chain described here comes from a study of blood T cell repertoires in COVID-19. Turning to the study itself: COVID-19 samples collected from the United States, Italy and Spain covered acute and convalescent phases. Sources were T cells, B-cell-depleted T cells, or PBMCs; the material itself was cDNA or gDNA.

This CDR3 is built from 16 residues. Germline loops: CDR1 LNHDA, CDR2 SQIVND (reference sequence). V was shortened by 9 bases and J by 3 bases, with 22 bases between the two germline ends. Per the original methods: Reference gene primer amplification gave estimated nucleated cell counts. TCRdb keeps only in-frame clones here, not all; method: immunoSEQ multiplex PCR. That table furnishes V, J and clone size, whereas the DNA furnished D and trimming. The sample gives fewer than 300,000 clones, around 88% of which show up once; about 5.7% is in the top ten. The chain employs TRBV19 and TRBJ2-3; possible D gene TRBD1, 6 bases. Sequenced sample: peripheral blood. This receptor was obtained from a man of 80 years or more with acute or convalescent COVID-19. The CDR3 loop reads CASRRLVKGETDTQYF. The DNA for the CDR3 is TGTGCCAGCCGGAGATTGGTGAAGGGGGAAACAGATACGCAGTATTTT.